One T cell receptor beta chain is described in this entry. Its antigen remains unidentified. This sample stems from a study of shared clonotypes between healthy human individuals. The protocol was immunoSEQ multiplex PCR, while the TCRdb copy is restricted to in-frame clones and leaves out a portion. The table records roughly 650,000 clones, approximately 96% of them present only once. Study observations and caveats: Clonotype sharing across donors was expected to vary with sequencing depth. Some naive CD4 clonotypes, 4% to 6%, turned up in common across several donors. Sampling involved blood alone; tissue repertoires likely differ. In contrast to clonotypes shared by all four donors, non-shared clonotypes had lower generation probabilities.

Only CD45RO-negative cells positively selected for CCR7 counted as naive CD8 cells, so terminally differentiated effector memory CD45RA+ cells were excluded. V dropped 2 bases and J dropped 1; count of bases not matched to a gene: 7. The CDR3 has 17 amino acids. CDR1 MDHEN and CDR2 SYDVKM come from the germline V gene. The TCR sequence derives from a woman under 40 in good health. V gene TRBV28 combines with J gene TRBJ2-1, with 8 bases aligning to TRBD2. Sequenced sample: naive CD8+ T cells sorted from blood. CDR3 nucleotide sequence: TGTGCCAGCAGTTTAGTAGCGGGAACCAATTCCTACAATGAGCAGTTCTTC. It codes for CASSLVAGTNSYNEQFF.